This entry lists 24 T cell receptor beta chains sequenced from one sample in a study of blood T cell repertoires in COVID-19. Here immunoSEQ multiplex PCR was the method, and the copy in TCRdb shows in-frame clones only, minus some. The data contain under 250,000 clones, 65% to 90% of them singletons. The sample comprised peripheral blood. The receptors come from a woman in her seventies with COVID-19, enrolled during active disease.

The gene calls are TRBV6-2 or TRBV6-3 and TRBJ1-6; D gene unclear. The ends were cut back, 2 bases at V and 11 bases at J, with 7 bases in the middle. CDR1 and CDR2 from the germline V gene are MNHEY and SVGEGT. CDR3 length equals 12 residues. The CDR3 spells CASSYLSAPLHF. In nucleotides, the CDR3 is TGTGCCAGCAGTTACCTATCGGCACCCCTCCACTTT.

This clone was picked up one time. This sequence joins TRBV7-3 and TRBJ1-6; possibly TRBD1 for D (6 bases). The germline V gene encodes CDR1 SGHTA and CDR2 FQGTGA. This CDR3 spans 15 amino acids. Trimming took 2 bases from V and 7 from J, leaving 12 bases between them. CDR3 DNA: TGTGCCAGCAGCTTAGAGGGGGGGCGGAATTCACCCCTCCACTTT. The encoded protein is CASSLEGGRNSPLHF.

V usage is TRBV6-5 and J usage is TRBJ2-3; 7 bases are a match to TRBD1. CDR3 size: 15 residues. Trimming cost V 7 bases and J 0 bases; bases outside gene matches: 7. Germline V gene sequence: CDR1 MNHEY, CDR2 SVGAGI. For the CDR3, the DNA is TGTGCCAGCAATTTCGAGGGGGCTAGCACAGATACGCAGTATTTT. It is translated as CASNFEGASTDTQYF.

CDR3 sequence: CASSNPEKMNTEAFF. CDR3 DNA sequence: TGTGCCAGTAGTAATCCAGAAAAGATGAACACTGAAGCTTTCTTT. V usage is TRBV19 and J usage is TRBJ1-1; no firm D call. V was clipped by 4 bases and J by 0 bases, with 12 bases between them. The CDR3 is 15 amino acids. The V gene's germline CDR1 is LNHDA and CDR2 SQIVND (reference sequence).

The chain uses TRBV18 and TRBJ1-4; TRBD1 aligns across 10 bases. Trimming took 3 bases from V and 1 from J; bases not matched to a gene: 8. The CDR3 contains 18 residues. Germline V gives CDR1 KGHSH, CDR2 LQKENI. The CDR3 bases are TGTGCCAGCTCACCCTCGACAGGGGGCGGTGGAACTAATGAAAAACTGTTTTTT. Its protein product is CASSPSTGGGGTNEKLFF. Filled out from reference TRBV18 and TRBJ1-4, the complete variable domain reads NAGVMQNPRHLVRRRGQEARLRCSPMKGHSHVYWYRQLPEEGLKFMVYLQKENIIDESGMPKERFSAEFPKEGPSILRIQQVVRGDSAAYFCASSPSTGGGGTNEKLFFGSGTQLSVL.

The chain joins TRBV9 to TRBJ2-1; D is possibly TRBD2 (6 bases). From germline, CDR1 is SGDLS and CDR2 YYNGEE. CDR3 length: 15 amino acids. Trimming pared 3 bases from V and 4 bases from J, leaving 14 bases between. CDR3 nucleotide sequence: TGTGCCAGCAGCGAGGGTAGCGGTCAGTACAATGAGCAGTTCTTC. This codes for CASSEGSGQYNEQFF.

Here the CDR3 reads CASSLQGTYEQYF. CDR3 bases: TGTGCCAGCAGCTTACAGGGTACCTACGAGCAGTACTTC. This sequence joins TRBV7-2 and TRBJ2-7; TRBD1 is a possible D gene (5 bases). The CDR3 has 13 amino acids. Germline V gives CDR1 SGHTA, CDR2 FQGNSA. V was cut by 2 bases and J by 2 bases, with 7 bases left in between.

This clone was detected once. The chain couples TRBV5-1 to TRBJ2-7; the match to TRBD2 covers 13 bases. After removal of 4 bases from V and 6 bases from J, the junction contained 10 bases not matched to a gene. The CDR3 consists of 16 residues. From germline, CDR1 is SGHRS and CDR2 YFSETQ. For the CDR3, the DNA is TGCGCCAGCAGCCCCGGGACTAGCGGGGAGTGGGGCGAGCAGTACTTC. Its protein is CASSPGTSGEWGEQYF.

As to this clone: Sequence at one end of the junction differs from germline and may be a read error. CDR3: CASRLTGHNQPQHF. For the CDR3, the DNA is TGTGCTAGCAGGCTGACAGGACACAATCAGCCCCAGCATTTT. The chain joins TRBV7-7 to TRBJ1-5, with D tentatively TRBD1 (6 bases). The V gene's germline CDR1 is SSHAT and CDR2 FNYEAQ (reference sequence). This CDR3 comprises 14 residues.

The J gene is TRBJ2-7, the V gene TRBV5-1, with D possibly being TRBD2 (6 bases). The CDR3 consists of 14 residues. V lost 4 bases to trimming and J lost 2 bases, with 13 bases between them. Germline assignment: CDR1 SGHRS and CDR2 YFSETQ. The chain's CDR3 is CASSPLSGPYEQYF. The CDR3 bases are TGCGCCAGCAGCCCCCTTAGCGGTCCCTACGAGCAGTACTTC.

CDR3 DNA sequence: TGTGCCAGCAGTCAAAGCTCCGCCGAACGACCCCTCCACTTT. This translates into CASSQSSAERPLHF. This chain joins TRBV6-6 and TRBJ1-6; D uncertain. The CDR3 has 14 residues. Germline V gene sequence: CDR1 MNHNY, CDR2 SVGAGI (reference sequence). Trimming removed 5 bases at V and 12 bases at J, with 17 bases between.

The chain has TRBV11-3 and TRBJ1-6; D ambiguous. Between the trimmed V and J ends, which lost 2 bases and 9 bases, there was a span of 14 bases. CDR1 is SGHNT and CDR2 is YENEEA in the germline V gene. This CDR3 comprises 15 residues. The CDR3 coding sequence is TGTGCCAGCAGCTTATCACCGGGAGGTGGTTCACCCCTCCACTTT. Its protein is CASSLSPGGGSPLHF.

This chain joins TRBV12-3 or TRBV12-4 and TRBJ1-5, with D hard to call. Deletions cut 7 bases from V and 0 bases from J, with 4 bases between. The CDR3 extends over 12 amino acids. The CDR3 reads CASKYSNQPQHF. The CDR3 nucleotides read TGTGCCAGCAAATATAGCAATCAGCCCCAGCATTTT.

V gene TRBV11-2 combines with J gene TRBJ2-7, with TRBD2 as a possible D gene (6 bases). CDR1 and CDR2 (germline): SGHAT, FQNNGV. V was trimmed by 3 bases and J by 3 bases, leaving 12 bases between them. The CDR3 covers 14 residues. The chain's CDR3 is CASSLGLLFYEQYF. As DNA, the CDR3 is TGTGCCAGCAGCTTGGGACTTTTATTCTACGAGCAGTACTTC.

The rearrangement links TRBV25-1 to TRBJ1-1; D not resolved. Germline V gene data show CDR1 as MGHDK and CDR2 as SYGVNS. This CDR3 has 15 amino acids. V was clipped by 0 bases and J by 6 bases, with 14 bases between them. The CDR3: CASSEYQEAFAEAFF. DNA of the CDR3: TGTGCCAGCAGTGAATATCAAGAAGCGTTCGCTGAAGCTTTCTTT. Complete variable domain (other parts from reference TRBV25-1 and TRBJ1-1): EADIYQTPRYLVIGTGKKITLECSQTMGHDKMYWYQQDPGMELHLIHYSYGVNSTEKGDLSSESTVSRIRTEHFPLTLESARPSHTSQYLCASSEYQEAFAEAFFGQGTRLTVV.

This rearrangement joins TRBV11-3 to TRBJ2-7; TRBD2 aligns across 12 bases. Trimming removed 8 bases from V and 1 base from J; junction bases left unmatched: 3. Germline CDR1 is SGHNT and CDR2 is YENEEA. The CDR3 is 14 residues long. CDR3: CASRTSGGSYEQYF. CDR3 DNA sequence: TGTGCCAGCCGTACTAGCGGGGGGTCCTACGAGCAGTACTTC.

The chain uses TRBV19 and TRBJ2-2; a weak D match, TRBD1 (6 bases). From germline, CDR1 is LNHDA and CDR2 SQIVND (reference sequence). V lost 4 bases and J lost 6, with 18 bases in between. The CDR3 is 16 amino acids. CDR3 loop: CASSRTVPRGPGELFF. The CDR3 coding sequence is TGTGCCAGTAGTAGGACAGTTCCCCGAGGGCCCGGGGAGCTGTTTTTT.

The rearrangement uses TRBV7-2 and TRBJ1-6, with 8 bases fitting TRBD1. Germline V gene lookup returns CDR1 SGHTA and CDR2 FQGNSA. V shed 1 base and J 7 bases; nucleotides not matched to a gene: 6. The CDR3 sequence is 16 residues long. The DNA of the CDR3 is TGTGCCAGCAGCTTAGTAGCAGGGGGCTCAAATTCACCCCTCCACTTT. It is translated as CASSLVAGGSNSPLHF. Combining the CDR3 with reference TRBV7-2 and TRBJ1-6 gives the whole variable domain GAGVSQSPSNKVTEKGKDVELRCDPISGHTALYWYRQSLGQGLEFLIYFQGNSAPDKSGLPSDRFSAERTGGSVSTLTIQRTQQEDSAVYLCASSLVAGGSNSPLHFGNGTRLTVT.

This clone showed up many times. J is TRBJ1-1 and V is TRBV19; 7 positions agree with TRBD1. CDR1 and CDR2 from the germline V gene are LNHDA and SQIVND (reference sequence). V was clipped by 2 bases and J by 2 bases; unmatched bases: 5. This CDR3 is built from 15 residues. CDR3 sequence: CASSIRQGGNTEAFF. The CDR3 DNA is TGTGCCAGTAGTATACGACAGGGCGGAAACACTGAAGCTTTCTTT. Drawing the rest from reference TRBV19 and TRBJ1-1, the complete variable domain is DGGITQSPKYLFRKEGQNVTLSCEQNLNHDAMYWYRQDPGQGLRLIYYSQIVNDFQKGDIAEGYSVSREKKESFPLTVTSAQKNPTAFYLCASSIRQGGNTEAFFGQGTRLTVV.

This chain uses TRBV4-1 with TRBJ2-7; D is possibly TRBD1 (6 bases). Germline V gives CDR1 MGHRA, CDR2 YSYEKL. V was clipped by 4 bases and J by 0 bases, with 7 bases between them. The CDR3 covers 13 residues. The CDR3 DNA is TGCGCCAGCAGCCGGGACACCTCCTACGAGCAGTACTTC. Translating gives CASSRDTSYEQYF.

CDR3 sequence: CASSLSDTEAFF. DNA of the CDR3: TGTGCCAGCAGCTTATCGGACACTGAAGCTTTCTTT. The rearrangement joins TRBV11-1 to TRBJ1-1; D ambiguous. The CDR3 is 12 residues long. V gave up 2 bases and J gave up 3 bases, with 4 bases separating them. Germline values: CDR1 SGHAT, CDR2 FQDESV (reference sequence).

The rearrangement links TRBV6-5 to TRBJ1-2; TRBD1 aligns across 7 bases. The CDR3 loop spans 12 amino acids. CDR1 is MNHEY, CDR2 SVGAGI, per germline. J gave up 8 bases and V 5 bases, and 5 bases lay outside the gene matches. The DNA of the CDR3 is TGTGCCAGCAGTCCGACAGGGTTCGGCTACACCTTC. This codes for CASSPTGFGYTF.

CDR3 nucleotide sequence: TGTGCCAGCAGAGGGAGCGAAACGCTGAACACTGAAGCTTTCTTT. Its protein product is CASRGSETLNTEAFF. The genes are TRBV2 and TRBJ1-1; D unclear. V lost 6 bases to trimming and J lost 0 bases, with 14 bases between them. CDR1 is SNHLY and CDR2 is FYNNEI in the germline V gene. The CDR3 loop spans 15 amino acids.

In DNA form, the CDR3 reads TGTGCCAGCAGCTTAGTGGGGACAGGGGGCCACAATGAGCAGTTCTTC. Amino acid sequence: CASSLVGTGGHNEQFF. This sequence joins TRBV7-2 and TRBJ2-1, with 12 bases identical to TRBD1. The CDR3 loop spans 16 amino acids. Germline V gene sequence: CDR1 SGHTA, CDR2 FQGNSA. With 1 base clipped from V and 5 bases from J, the junction kept 3 bases outside the gene matches.